This T cell receptor beta chain was sequenced during a study of cytomegalovirus exposure and HLA in healthy donors. Points from the study as a whole: The productive fraction for most TCR beta V segments was about 87% or about 30% in an earlier analysis. Later genetic work tied a missense DCLRE1C variant to beta-chain V and J trimming.

Concerning this clone: What it recognizes is unknown.

The V end lost 6 bases, the J end lost 0 bases, and 17 bases lay between the germline ends. Germline assignment: CDR1 SGHNT and CDR2 YYREEE (reference sequence). The length of the CDR3 is 16 residues. Primers for the PCR totalled 60 Vbeta and 13 Jbeta. TCRdb's copy holds only in-frame clones and misses some; the assay was immunoSEQ multiplex PCR. The table has hundreds of thousands of clones, about 79% seen once; the top ten hold 1.5% to 2%. The rearrangement links TRBV5-4 to TRBJ2-3; D might be TRBD2 (7 bases). The specimen was PBMCs. The sequence was collected from a male donor in good health and CMV-seronegative. CDR3 nucleotides: TGTGCCAGCACCGATATACGGGGGGCTAGCACAGATACGCAGTATTTT. It codes for CASTDIRGASTDTQYF.